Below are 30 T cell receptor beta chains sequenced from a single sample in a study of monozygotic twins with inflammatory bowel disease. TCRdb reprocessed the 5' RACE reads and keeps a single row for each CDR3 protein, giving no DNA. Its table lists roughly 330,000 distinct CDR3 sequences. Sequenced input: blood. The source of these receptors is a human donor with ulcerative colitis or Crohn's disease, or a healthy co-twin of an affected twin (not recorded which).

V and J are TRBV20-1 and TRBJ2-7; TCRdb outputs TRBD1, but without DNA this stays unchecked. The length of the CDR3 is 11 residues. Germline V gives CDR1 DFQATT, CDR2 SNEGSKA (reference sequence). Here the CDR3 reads CSYERAPGQYF.

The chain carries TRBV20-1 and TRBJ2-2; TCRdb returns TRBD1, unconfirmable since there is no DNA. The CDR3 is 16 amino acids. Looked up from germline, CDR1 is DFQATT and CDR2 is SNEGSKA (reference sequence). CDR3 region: CSATKRQGARAGELFF.

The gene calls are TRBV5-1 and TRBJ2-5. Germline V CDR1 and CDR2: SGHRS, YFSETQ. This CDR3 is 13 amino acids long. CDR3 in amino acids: CASSGDGEETQYF.

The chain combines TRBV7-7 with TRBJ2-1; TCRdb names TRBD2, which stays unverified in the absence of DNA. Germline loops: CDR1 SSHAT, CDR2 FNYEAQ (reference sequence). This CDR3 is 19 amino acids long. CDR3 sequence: CASSLDGTSGLSSYNEQFF.

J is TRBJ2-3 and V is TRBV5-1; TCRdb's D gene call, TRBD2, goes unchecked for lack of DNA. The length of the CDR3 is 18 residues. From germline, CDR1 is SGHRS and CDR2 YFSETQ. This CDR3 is CASSFGPGTSGIVDTQYF.

The CDR3 spells CASSPQTGPDTQYF. This chain links TRBV7-2 with TRBJ2-3; TCRdb's D call, TRBD1, is unchecked because there is no DNA. CDR3 length: 14 amino acids. CDR1 SGHTA and CDR2 FQGNSA come from the germline V gene.

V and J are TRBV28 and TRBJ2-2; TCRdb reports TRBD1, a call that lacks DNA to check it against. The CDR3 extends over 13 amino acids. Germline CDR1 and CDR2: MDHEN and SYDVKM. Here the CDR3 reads CATLGPNTGELFF.

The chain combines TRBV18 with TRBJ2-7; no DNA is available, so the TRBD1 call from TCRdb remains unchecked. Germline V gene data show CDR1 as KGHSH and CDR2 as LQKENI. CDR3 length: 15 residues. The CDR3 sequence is CASSPFQGRAHEQYF.

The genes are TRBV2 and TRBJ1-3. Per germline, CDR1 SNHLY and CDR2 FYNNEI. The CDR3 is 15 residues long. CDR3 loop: CASSENRISGNTIYF.

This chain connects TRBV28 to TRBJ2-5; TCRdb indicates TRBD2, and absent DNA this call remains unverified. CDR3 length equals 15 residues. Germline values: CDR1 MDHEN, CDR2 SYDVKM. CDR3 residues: CASSRLAGDQETQYF.

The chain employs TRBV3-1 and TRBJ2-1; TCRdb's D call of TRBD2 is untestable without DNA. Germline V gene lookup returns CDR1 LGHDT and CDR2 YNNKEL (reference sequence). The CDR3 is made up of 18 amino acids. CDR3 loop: CASSQVWLAGEGGNEQFF.

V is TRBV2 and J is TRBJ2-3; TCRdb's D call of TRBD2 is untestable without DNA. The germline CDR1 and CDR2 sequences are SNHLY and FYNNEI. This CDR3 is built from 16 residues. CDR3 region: CASRETSGPTTDTQYF. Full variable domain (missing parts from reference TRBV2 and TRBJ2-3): EPEVTQTPSHQVTQMGQEVILRCVPISNHLYFYWYRQILGQKVEFLVSFYNNEISEKSEIFDDQFSVERPDGSNFTLKIRSTKLEDSAMYFCASRETSGPTTDTQYFGPGTRLTVL.

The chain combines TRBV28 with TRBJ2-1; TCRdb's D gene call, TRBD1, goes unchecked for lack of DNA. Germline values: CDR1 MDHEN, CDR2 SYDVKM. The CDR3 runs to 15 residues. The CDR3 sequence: CASSLGGGSTNEQFF.

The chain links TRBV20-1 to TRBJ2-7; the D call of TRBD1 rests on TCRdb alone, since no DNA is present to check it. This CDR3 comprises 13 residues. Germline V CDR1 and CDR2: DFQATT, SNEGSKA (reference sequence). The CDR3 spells CSASGGDTYEQYF.

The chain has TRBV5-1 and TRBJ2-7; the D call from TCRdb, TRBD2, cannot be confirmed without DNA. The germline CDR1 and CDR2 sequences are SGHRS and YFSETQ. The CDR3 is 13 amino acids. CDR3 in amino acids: CASSFSQNYEQYF.

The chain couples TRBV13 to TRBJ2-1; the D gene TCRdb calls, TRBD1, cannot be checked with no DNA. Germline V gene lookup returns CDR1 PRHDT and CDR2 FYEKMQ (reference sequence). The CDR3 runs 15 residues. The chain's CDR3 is CASSPRGAGHNEQFF.

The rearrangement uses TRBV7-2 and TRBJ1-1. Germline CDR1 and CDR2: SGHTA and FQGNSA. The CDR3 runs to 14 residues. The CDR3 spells CASSSRGMNTEAFF.

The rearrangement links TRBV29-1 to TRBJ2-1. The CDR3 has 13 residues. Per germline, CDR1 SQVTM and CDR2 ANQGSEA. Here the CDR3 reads CSVVQGSYNEQFF.

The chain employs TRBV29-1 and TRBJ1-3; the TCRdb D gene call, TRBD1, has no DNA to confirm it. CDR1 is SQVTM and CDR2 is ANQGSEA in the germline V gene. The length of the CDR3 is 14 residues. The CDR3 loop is CSAKSPLSGNTIYF.

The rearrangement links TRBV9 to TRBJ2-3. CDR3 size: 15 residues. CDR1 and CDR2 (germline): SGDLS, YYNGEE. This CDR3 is CASSVSGISTDTQYF. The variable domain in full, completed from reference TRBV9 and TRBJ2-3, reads DSGVTQTPKHLITATGQRVTLRCSPRSGDLSVYWYQQSLDQGLQFLIQYYNGEERAKGNILERFSAQQFPDLHSELNLSSLELGDSALYFCASSVSGISTDTQYFGPGTRLTVL.

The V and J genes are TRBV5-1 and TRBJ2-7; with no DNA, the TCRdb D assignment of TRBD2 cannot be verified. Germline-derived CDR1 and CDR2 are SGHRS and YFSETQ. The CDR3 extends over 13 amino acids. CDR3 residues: CASSLASGYEQYF. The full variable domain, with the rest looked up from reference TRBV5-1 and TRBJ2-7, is KAGVTQTPRYLIKTRGQQVTLSCSPISGHRSVSWYQQTPGQGLQFLFEYFSETQRNKGNFPGRFSGRQFSNSRSEMNVSTLELGDSALYLCASSLASGYEQYFGPGTRLTVT.

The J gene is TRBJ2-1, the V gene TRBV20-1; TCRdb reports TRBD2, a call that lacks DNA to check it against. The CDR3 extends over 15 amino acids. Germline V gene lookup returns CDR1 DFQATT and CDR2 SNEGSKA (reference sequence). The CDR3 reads CSAVPGLVVHNEQFF.

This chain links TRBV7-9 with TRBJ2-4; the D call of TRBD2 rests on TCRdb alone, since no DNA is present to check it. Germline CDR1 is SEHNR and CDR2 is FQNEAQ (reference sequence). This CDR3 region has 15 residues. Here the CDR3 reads CASSLYRATQNMQYF. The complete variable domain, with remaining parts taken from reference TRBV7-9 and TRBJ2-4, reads DTGVSQNPRHKITKRGQNVTFRCDPISEHNRLYWYRQTLGQGPEFLTYFQNEAQLEKSRLLSDRFSAERPKGSFSTLEIQRTEQGDSAMYLCASSLYRATQNMQYFGAGTRLSVL.

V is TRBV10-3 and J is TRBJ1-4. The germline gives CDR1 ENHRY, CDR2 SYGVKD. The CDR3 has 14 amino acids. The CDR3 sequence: CAISESRTLEKLFF.

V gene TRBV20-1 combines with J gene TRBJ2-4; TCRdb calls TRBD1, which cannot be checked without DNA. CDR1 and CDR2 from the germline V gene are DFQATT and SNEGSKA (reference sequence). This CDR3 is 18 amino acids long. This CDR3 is CSASGTPGPQLAKNIQYF.

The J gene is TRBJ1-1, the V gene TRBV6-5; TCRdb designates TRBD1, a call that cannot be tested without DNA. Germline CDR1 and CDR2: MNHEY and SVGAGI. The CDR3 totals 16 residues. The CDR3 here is CASSYSGHRANTEAFF.

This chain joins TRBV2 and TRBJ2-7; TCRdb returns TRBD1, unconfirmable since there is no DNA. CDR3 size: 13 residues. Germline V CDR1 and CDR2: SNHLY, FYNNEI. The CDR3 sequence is CASSDGQGRSQYF.

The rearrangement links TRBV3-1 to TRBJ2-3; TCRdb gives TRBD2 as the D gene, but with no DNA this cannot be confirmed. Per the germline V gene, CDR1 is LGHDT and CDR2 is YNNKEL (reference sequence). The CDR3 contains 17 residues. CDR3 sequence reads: CASSPGGLAGSTDTQYF.

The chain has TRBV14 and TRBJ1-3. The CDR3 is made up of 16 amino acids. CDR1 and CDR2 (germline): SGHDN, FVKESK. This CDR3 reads CASSQRTSFSGNTIYF.

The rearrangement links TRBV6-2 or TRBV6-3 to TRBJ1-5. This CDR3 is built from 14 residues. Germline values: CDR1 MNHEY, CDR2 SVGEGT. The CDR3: CASRPSELIQPQHF.